At least ten counts were recorded for the clone carrying this T cell receptor (beta chain). Its antigen is as yet unknown. With 6 bases clipped from V and 10 bases from J, the junction kept 3 bases outside the gene matches. The CDR3 has 12 residues. Germline CDR1 is MNHEY and CDR2 is SVGEGT. As the method for making TCR beta libraries, quantitative 5'-RACE with molecular barcodes was used. TCRdb processed the 5' RACE reads anew with MiXCR; each CDR3 protein has one entry. In the table there are 150,000 to 200,000 distinct CDR3 sequences, around a sixth of which are singletons. This sample was taken from a study of CD8 T cells in ankylosing spondylitis. Study observations and caveats: Disease-associated clones were reportedly significantly overrepresented in matched ankylosing spondylitis synovial fluid. Some of these motif variants have turned up before, in reports on reactive arthritis synovial fluid and blood.

This chain connects TRBV6-2 or TRBV6-3 to TRBJ2-1, with 10 bases lining up with TRBD2. What was sequenced was blood, either unsorted or a sorted T cell fraction (not recorded which). The TCR was taken from a male donor aged 10 to 35 with ankylosing spondylitis or in good health (not recorded which). The CDR3 spells CASSWGLAEQFF. As DNA, the CDR3 is TGTGCCAGCAGCTGGGGACTAGCGGAGCAGTTCTTC.